This entry describes one TCR beta chain. The entry originates in a study of identical twins. Each CDR3 protein is one row after TCRdb ran MiXCR on the 5' RACE reads. The sample lists approximately 700,000 distinct CDR3 sequences; around a sixth were seen once. The germline CDR1 and CDR2 sequences are SEHNR and FQNEAQ (reference sequence). This CDR3 has 14 residues. V was shortened by 5 bases and J by 5 bases, with 13 bases between the two germline ends. These same records also appear under a second study, on T cells expressing NK-cell markers. That source adds: Topping the CD3+CD56-NKG2C+ fraction as well were these clonotypes, in a few donors.

This TCR derives from a woman between 18 and 29 years old in good health. V is TRBV7-9 and J is TRBJ1-5; the D gene is possibly TRBD1 (6 bases). The sequenced material came from PBMCs. CDR3 loop: CASSQDSSYQPQHF. For the CDR3, the DNA is TGTGCCAGCAGCCAGGACAGCTCATATCAGCCCCAGCATTTT.